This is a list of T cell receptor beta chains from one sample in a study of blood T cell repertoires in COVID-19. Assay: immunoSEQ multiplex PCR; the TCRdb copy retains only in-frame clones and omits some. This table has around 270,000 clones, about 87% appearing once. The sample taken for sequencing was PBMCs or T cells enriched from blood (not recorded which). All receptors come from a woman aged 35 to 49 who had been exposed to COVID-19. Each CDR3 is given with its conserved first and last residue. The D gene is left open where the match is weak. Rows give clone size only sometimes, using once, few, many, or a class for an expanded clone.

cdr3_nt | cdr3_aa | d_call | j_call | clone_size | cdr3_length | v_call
TGTGCCAGCAGCTTATTAATCTCCACAGATACGCAGTATTTT | CASSLLISTDTQYF | - | TRBJ2-3 | - | 14 | TRBV7-2
TGTGCAAGTCGCCGTCAACAGCGGGGGGGCGCTGGGGCCAACGTCCTGACTTTC | CASRRQQRGGAGANVLTF | - | TRBJ2-6 | - | 18 | TRBV12-2
TGTGCCAGCAGTCGACTAGCGGAAGAGACCCAGTACTTC | CASSRLAEETQYF | TRBD2 | TRBJ2-5 | - | 13 | TRBV6-2/TRBV6-3
TGTGCCAGCAGTTACTCATCGGGGGGTAGCACAGATACGCAGTATTTT | CASSYSSGGSTDTQYF | TRBD2 | TRBJ2-3 | - | 16 | TRBV6-5
TGTGCCAGCAGCTGGGACAAGGGTAAAAACATTCAGTACTTC | CASSWDKGKNIQYF | - | TRBJ2-4 | - | 14 | TRBV7-9
TGTGCCACCAGTGATCCAGGGTATGCCGGGGAGCTGTTTTTT | CATSDPGYAGELFF | - | TRBJ2-2 | - | 14 | TRBV24-1
TGTGCCAGCACAGAGGAGGTGAGGGTAAAAGCTTTCTTT | CASTEEVRVKAFF | - | TRBJ1-1 | - | 13 | TRBV2
TGTGCCAGCAGTCCGGGGGACAGGGCCTCTGGAAACACCATATATTTT | CASSPGDRASGNTIYF | TRBD1 | TRBJ1-3 | - | 16 | TRBV28
TGTGCCTGGAGTGTAGGGACACCGGATGGCTACACCTTC | CAWSVGTPDGYTF | - | TRBJ1-2 | - | 13 | TRBV30
TGTGCCAGCAGCTTGGGATCGCAGACTGAAGCTTTCTTT | CASSLGSQTEAFF | - | TRBJ1-1 | - | 13 | TRBV5-1
TGTGCCAGCAGCTTTGGACAGGTCTCCTACGAGCAGTACTTC | CASSFGQVSYEQYF | TRBD1 | TRBJ2-7 | - | 14 | TRBV5-5
TGTGCCTGGAAACACACAGTGATGAACACTGAAGCTTTCTTT | CAWKHTVMNTEAFF | - | TRBJ1-1 | - | 14 | TRBV30
TGTGCCAGCAGCTTGACTAGGGCGGCCACCCAAGATACGCAGTATTTT | CASSLTRAATQDTQYF | - | TRBJ2-3 | - | 16 | TRBV7-9
TGTGCCAGCAGCCAGAGCGGCGGCCGCAAGGCGCAGTATTTT | CASSQSGGRKAQYF | - | TRBJ2-3 | - | 14 | TRBV3-1/TRBV3-2
TGTGCCAGCAGCCAAGGAGGGCCGGGGAATGAGCAGTTCTTC | CASSQGGPGNEQFF | - | TRBJ2-1 | - | 14 | TRBV3-1/TRBV3-2
TGTGCCAGCAGTTACTTCACAGGGGCCTACGAGCAGTACTTC | CASSYFTGAYEQYF | TRBD1 | TRBJ2-7 | - | 14 | TRBV6-5
TGCGCCAGCAGCCAAGAATACAGGGGAGGCGCTGAAGCTTTCTTT | CASSQEYRGGAEAFF | TRBD1 | TRBJ1-1 | - | 15 | TRBV4-3
TGTGCCAGTAGTATATCGGGCAGGGGGCTTCGGGAGACCCAGTACTTC | CASSISGRGLRETQYF | TRBD1 | TRBJ2-5 | - | 16 | TRBV19
TGTGCCATCAGTGAGCAGGGGGCGCGAGGGTCTGGCTACACCTTC | CAISEQGARGSGYTF | TRBD1 | TRBJ1-2 | - | 15 | TRBV10-3
TGTGCCGGCACCCGGACCGGGACACCCAACTATGGCTACACCTTC | CAGTRTGTPNYGYTF | - | TRBJ1-2 | - | 15 | TRBV6-6
TGTGCCAGCAGCCAAGTTTCACAGAACTATGGCTACACCTTC | CASSQVSQNYGYTF | - | TRBJ1-2 | once | 14 | TRBV3-1/TRBV3-2
TGTGCCAGCAGCCTACTTCCATTGGACACTGAAGCTTTCTTT | CASSLLPLDTEAFF | - | TRBJ1-1 | - | 14 | TRBV3-1/TRBV3-2
TGTGCCAGCAGCTTAGGCAGGGGGCTTGAAGGAAACACCATATATTTT | CASSLGRGLEGNTIYF | TRBD1 | TRBJ1-3 | few | 16 | TRBV7-2
TGTGCCAGTAGTAGGCTCGGGGAGGAAACTGAAGCTTTCTTT | CASSRLGEETEAFF | - | TRBJ1-1 | - | 14 | TRBV19
TGTGCCAGCAGCGCCCTACAGGGAAGAGGCTATGGCTACACCTTC | CASSALQGRGYGYTF | - | TRBJ1-2 | - | 15 | TRBV9
TGTGCCAGCAGTGCGGGACTTGGAAACACCATATATTTT | CASSAGLGNTIYF | - | TRBJ1-3 | once | 13 | TRBV7-3
TGTGCCAGCAGTCCTTCTTTCCGGGAGTACTTC | CASSPSFREYF | - | TRBJ2-7 | - | 11 | TRBV27
TGTGCCAGCAGCACAACCGGGACAGGGAATTCACCCCTCCACTTT | CASSTTGTGNSPLHF | TRBD1 | TRBJ1-6 | - | 15 | TRBV5-8
TGCGCCAGCAGCTCCGCGGGGGCCGGGACAGGGCGGACCGAGCAGTACTTC | CASSSAGAGTGRTEQYF | TRBD1 | TRBJ2-7 | - | 17 | TRBV5-1
TGTGCCACCAGCGATCCGACAGTGGTCCCCTACGAGCAGTACTTC | CATSDPTVVPYEQYF | - | TRBJ2-7 | - | 15 | TRBV24-1
TGTGCCAGCAGCGGAGCGGGAGGTCCAGATACGCAGTATTTT | CASSGAGGPDTQYF | TRBD2 | TRBJ2-3 | - | 14 | TRBV5-1
TGTGCCATCAAGGGCGGGGGGTCAAAAGAGACCCAGTACTTC | CAIKGGGSKETQYF | TRBD2 | TRBJ2-5 | - | 14 | TRBV10-3
TGTGCCAGTAGTATGGTAGCGGGCCAATACAATGAGCAGTTCTTC | CASSMVAGQYNEQFF | TRBD2 | TRBJ2-1 | - | 15 | TRBV19
TGTGCCAGCTCCCCCCAGGATAGATCGGGAAGGACTAAAGCTTTCTTT | CASSPQDRSGRTKAFF | - | TRBJ1-1 | - | 16 | TRBV7-3
TGTGCCAGCAGCTTTTTGGTCGGACTAGCAAACAATGAGCAGTTCTTC | CASSFLVGLANNEQFF | TRBD2 | TRBJ2-1 | - | 16 | TRBV5-4
TGCGCCAGCAGCCAACTTACTTCGGATAATTCACCCCTCCACTTT | CASSQLTSDNSPLHF | - | TRBJ1-6 | few | 15 | TRBV4-1
TGTGCCACGGAGTGGGGTAGCGGGGGGCCGGGGAATGAGCAGTTCTTC | CATEWGSGGPGNEQFF | TRBD2 | TRBJ2-1 | once | 16 | TRBV7-9
TGTGCCAGCAGGGCTAGCGGGGGGAATTATGAGCAGTTCTTC | CASRASGGNYEQFF | TRBD2 | TRBJ2-1 | - | 14 | TRBV28
TGTGCCAGCAGGCTAAACAGGGGGCAGGCTCAGCCCCAGCATTTT | CASRLNRGQAQPQHF | TRBD1 | TRBJ1-5 | - | 15 | TRBV27
TGTGCCAGCAGGGACAGGGGTAGCACAGATACGCAGTATTTT | CASRDRGSTDTQYF | TRBD1 | TRBJ2-3 | - | 14 | TRBV19
TGTGCCAGTATTTTCAGCTGGCGGGGCTCTACCGGGGAGCTGTTTTTT | CASIFSWRGSTGELFF | - | TRBJ2-2 | once | 16 | TRBV7-2
TGTGCCAGCAGCTCGACAGGAACAACCTATGGCTACACCTTC | CASSSTGTTYGYTF | - | TRBJ1-2 | - | 14 | TRBV5-1
TGTGCCAGTAGTATCCCCTTTACGACAGATCCTAACTATGGCTACACCTTC | CASSIPFTTDPNYGYTF | - | TRBJ1-2 | - | 17 | TRBV19
TGTGCCAGCAGCCGGGAGACTAGCGGGGGGTACGAGCAGTACTTC | CASSRETSGGYEQYF | TRBD2 | TRBJ2-7 | once | 15 | TRBV2
TGTGCCAGCATACTATTCGGTGATACGCAGTATTTT | CASILFGDTQYF | - | TRBJ2-3 | - | 12 | TRBV7-9
TGTGCCAGCAGTTTAGCTAGCGGGGCGCTTTACAACAATGAGCAGTTCTTC | CASSLASGALYNNEQFF | TRBD2 | TRBJ2-1 | - | 17 | TRBV27
TGTGCCAGCAGCCAAGGTCCCAGGCCAAACTATGGCTACACCTTC | CASSQGPRPNYGYTF | - | TRBJ1-2 | - | 15 | TRBV3-1/TRBV3-2
TGTGCCAGCAGCTTGTTCGCGGGCTTCAACACAGATACGCAGTATTTT | CASSLFAGFNTDTQYF | - | TRBJ2-3 | - | 16 | TRBV5-5
TGTGCCAGCAGTAACAGGGTAGGGTATGGCTACACCTTC | CASSNRVGYGYTF | - | TRBJ1-2 | - | 13 | TRBV28
TGTGCCAGCAGCGAGGAGGTCTCCTACAATGAGCAGTTCTTC | CASSEEVSYNEQFF | - | TRBJ2-1 | - | 14 | TRBV7-6
TGTGCCAGCAGTGATGCCGGACTAAACACAGATACGCAGTATTTT | CASSDAGLNTDTQYF | - | TRBJ2-3 | - | 15 | TRBV25-1
TGTGCCAGTAGCGGACTAGCCGGTTCGCGGACCGGGGAGCTGTTTTTT | CASSGLAGSRTGELFF | TRBD2 | TRBJ2-2 | few | 16 | TRBV19
TGTGCCAGCAGCTTGGGACAGGGCTGGAATGAAAAACTGTTTTTT | CASSLGQGWNEKLFF | TRBD1 | TRBJ1-4 | - | 15 | TRBV5-8
TGCGCCAGCAGCCAAGTAACAGGGCGTAGTGGTGTCTCCTATAATTCACCCCTCCACTTT | CASSQVTGRSGVSYNSPLHF | - | TRBJ1-6 | few | 20 | TRBV4-1
TGTGCCAGCAGTGCGAGGACAGGGCCCTACGGCTACACCTTC | CASSARTGPYGYTF | TRBD1 | TRBJ1-2 | - | 14 | TRBV27
TGTGCCAGCAGCCCTGGACTAGCGGGGGGGCCCAGCACCGGGGAGCTGTTTTTT | CASSPGLAGGPSTGELFF | TRBD2 | TRBJ2-2 | - | 18 | TRBV9
TGTGCCAGCAGCTCCCTAACAGGGGGCTACGAGCAGTACTTC | CASSSLTGGYEQYF | TRBD1 | TRBJ2-7 | - | 14 | TRBV11-2
TGTGCCAGCAGCCTAACAGGGGGGGCGGATGAGCAGTTCTTC | CASSLTGGADEQFF | - | TRBJ2-1 | - | 14 | TRBV5-6
TGTGCCAGCAGTTCCCGGGTCCCCTATCAGCCCCAGCATTTT | CASSSRVPYQPQHF | - | TRBJ1-5 | - | 14 | TRBV28